A selection of T cell receptor beta chains follows, all from one sample in a study of EBV T-cell therapy then PD-1 blockade in nasopharyngeal carcinoma. Here immunoSEQ multiplex PCR was the method, and the copy in TCRdb shows in-frame clones only, minus some. The sample consists of 20,000 or so clones, 80% to 90% of them appearing once. Antigen specificity for these receptors is unknown. This specimen was CD8+ T cells from blood, taken around day 300 from a patient whose treatment included autologous EBV-specific T cells and nivolumab. The receptor source for this set is a middle-aged man with nasopharyngeal carcinoma. The CDR3 runs from the conserved cysteine through the conserved F or W. The D gene is left open where the match is weak. Clone sizes are given selectively: once, few, many, or a class where the clone is expanded.

>TRBV29-1|.|.|11|TRBJ2-7
CSVETDYEQYF
TGCAGCGTTGAGACAGACTACGAGCAGTACTTC
>TRBV29-1|.|few|13|TRBJ2-1
CSVEVSLINEQFF
TGCAGCGTTGAAGTATCCTTGATCAATGAGCAGTTCTTC
>TRBV4-3|TRBD1|.|13|TRBJ2-4
CASSPRTGAIQYF
TGCGCCAGCAGCCCTCGGACAGGGGCGATTCAGTACTTC
>TRBV6-5|.|.|12|TRBJ2-7
CASSPMGYEQYF
TGTGCCAGCAGTCCGATGGGATACGAGCAGTACTTC
>TRBV5-1|.|.|11|TRBJ1-2
CASSFGGDYTF
TGCGCCAGCAGCTTCGGCGGGGACTACACCTTC
>TRBV21-1|.|.|11|TRBJ2-5
CAREGQETQYF
TGTGCCAGGGAGGGCCAAGAGACCCAGTACTTC
>TRBV7-6|TRBD2|.|14|TRBJ2-7
CASSRSGGANEQYF
TGTGCCAGCAGCCGTAGCGGGGGGGCGAACGAGCAGTACTTC
>TRBV18|.|.|13|TRBJ2-2
CASSPGFTGELFF
TGTGCCAGCTCTCCAGGGTTCACCGGGGAGCTGTTTTTT
>TRBV9|.|.|13|TRBJ2-5
CASSADIQETQYF
TGTGCCAGCAGCGCGGACATCCAAGAGACCCAGTACTTC
>TRBV27|.|.|13|TRBJ1-1
CASSSRKNTEAFF
TGTGCCAGCAGTTCAAGAAAGAACACTGAAGCTTTCTTT
>TRBV18|TRBD2|.|16|TRBJ2-5
CASSPGLAETKETQYF
TGTGCCAGCTCACCTGGACTAGCGGAGACGAAAGAGACCCAGTACTTC
>TRBV12-3/TRBV12-4|.|few|13|TRBJ1-5
CASSSTFHQPQHF
TGTGCCAGCAGTTCCACCTTCCATCAGCCCCAGCATTTT
>TRBV9|.|many|15|TRBJ2-7
CASSDDGTGSYEQYF
TGTGCCAGCAGCGATGACGGGACCGGCTCCTACGAGCAGTACTTC
>TRBV6-6|.|.|13|TRBJ1-4
CASSQVLYEKLFF
TGTGCCAGCAGCCAGGTCCTGTATGAAAAACTGTTTTTT
>TRBV5-5|.|.|16|TRBJ1-1
CASSLEPYLEDTEAFF
TGTGCCAGCAGCTTGGAACCCTACCTGGAGGACACTGAAGCTTTCTTT
>TRBV19|TRBD1|.|13|TRBJ2-7
CASSASGGGEQYF
TGTGCCAGTAGTGCGTCAGGGGGTGGCGAGCAGTACTTC
>TRBV4-1|.|.|14|TRBJ2-5
CASSPPTSQETQYF
TGCGCCAGCAGCCCCCCGACTAGCCAAGAGACCCAGTACTTC
>TRBV2|.|few|13|TRBJ2-3
CASSDMGTDTQYF
TGTGCCAGCAGTGATATGGGTACAGATACGCAGTATTTT
>TRBV6-1|.|few|13|TRBJ1-1
CASSEGENTEAFF
TGTGCCAGCAGTGAAGGCGAAAACACTGAAGCTTTCTTT
>TRBV24-1|TRBD2|few|16|TRBJ2-7
CATSDRSGGSSYEQYF
TGTGCCACCAGTGATCGTAGCGGGGGGAGCTCCTACGAGCAGTACTTC
>TRBV9|.|.|12|TRBJ2-1
CASSAAYNEQFF
TGTGCCAGCAGCGCCGCATACAATGAGCAGTTCTTC
>TRBV30|.|.|11|TRBJ1-1
CAWRLGTEAFF
TGTGCCTGGAGGTTGGGGACTGAAGCTTTCTTT
>TRBV6-2/TRBV6-3|TRBD2|.|15|TRBJ2-3
CASSYSGLATDTQYF
TGTGCCAGCAGTTACTCGGGACTAGCCACAGATACGCAGTATTTT
>TRBV7-9|TRBD1|.|14|TRBJ1-2
CASSRTTGEAGYTF
TGTGCCAGCAGCCGGACGACAGGGGAGGCTGGCTACACCTTC
>TRBV10-1|TRBD2|.|19|TRBJ2-3
CASSESKRGGNPATDTQYF
TGCGCCAGCAGTGAGTCGAAGCGGGGGGGAAATCCGGCTACAGATACGCAGTATTTT
>TRBV24-1|TRBD2|.|17|TRBJ2-1
CATSDLPAGGPYNEQFF
TGTGCCACCAGTGATTTGCCTGCGGGGGGGCCCTACAATGAGCAGTTCTTC
>TRBV6-4|TRBD2|few|14|TRBJ2-2
CASSDGGDTGELFF
TGTGCCAGCAGTGACGGGGGGGACACCGGGGAGCTGTTTTTT
>TRBV9|.|few|12|TRBJ2-1
CASSVVPGEQFF
TGTGCCAGCAGCGTAGTCCCGGGTGAGCAGTTCTTC
>TRBV5-1|.|.|15|TRBJ1-3
CASSLGTASGNTIYF
TGCGCCAGCAGCCTGGGTACAGCCTCTGGAAACACCATATATTTT
>TRBV3-1/TRBV3-2|TRBD2|.|17|TRBJ2-1
CASSQDRAGGLYNEQFF
TGTGCCAGCAGCCAAGATCGGGCGGGGGGACTATACAATGAGCAGTTCTTC
>TRBV6-2/TRBV6-3|.|.|13|TRBJ2-7
CASSWDTAYEQYF
TGTGCCAGCAGTTGGGACACAGCCTACGAGCAGTACTTC
>TRBV7-9|.|.|14|TRBJ1-4
CASSSDGGGEKLFF
TGTGCCAGCAGCTCAGACGGGGGAGGGGAAAAACTGTTTTTT
>TRBV5-4|.|once|13|TRBJ1-2
CASSLEDGEGYTF
TGTGCCAGCAGCTTGGAGGATGGCGAGGGCTACACCTTC
>TRBV5-6|.|.|11|TRBJ1-1
CASSYGTEAFF
TGTGCCAGCTCCTACGGCACTGAAGCTTTCTTT
>TRBV30|TRBD2|.|16|TRBJ2-4
CAWTHGLAGPENIQYF
TGTGCCTGGACCCACGGGCTAGCGGGACCTGAAAACATTCAGTACTTC